This T cell receptor beta chain derives from a study of monozygotic twins with inflammatory bowel disease. CDR3 length: 16 residues. Germline loops: CDR1 SGHTA, CDR2 FQGTGA. With regard to this clonotype: What it binds is unknown.

TCR libraries were prepared from roughly 3,300 ng total RNA each. Eight reactions per sample, run separately, yielded cDNA. TCRdb reanalyzed the 5' RACE reads and collapses them to one entry per CDR3 protein, without DNA. The sample holds under 150,000 distinct CDR3 sequences. Study results and caveats: A distinction between different T cell subtypes was not possible. IBD patients, compared with healthy twins, shared fewer clonotypes with others (especially with disease activity).

Input material: blood. The clonotype originates from a human donor with ulcerative colitis or Crohn's disease, or a healthy co-twin of an affected twin (not recorded which). The chain employs TRBV7-3 and TRBJ2-2; TCRdb gives TRBD2 as the D gene, but with no DNA this cannot be confirmed. The CDR3: CASSLNVGGVAGELFF.